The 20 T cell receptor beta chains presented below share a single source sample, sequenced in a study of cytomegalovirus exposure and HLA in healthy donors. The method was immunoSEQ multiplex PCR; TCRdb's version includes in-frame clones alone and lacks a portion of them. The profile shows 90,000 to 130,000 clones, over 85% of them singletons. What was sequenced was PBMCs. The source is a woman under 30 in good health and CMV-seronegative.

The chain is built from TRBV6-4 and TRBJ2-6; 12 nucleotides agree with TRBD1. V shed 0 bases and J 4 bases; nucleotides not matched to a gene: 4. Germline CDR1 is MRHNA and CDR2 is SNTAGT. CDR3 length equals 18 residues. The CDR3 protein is CASSDSWDRGPGANVLTF. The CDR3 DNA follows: TGTGCCAGCAGTGACTCTTGGGACAGGGGGCCCGGGGCCAACGTCCTGACTTTC.

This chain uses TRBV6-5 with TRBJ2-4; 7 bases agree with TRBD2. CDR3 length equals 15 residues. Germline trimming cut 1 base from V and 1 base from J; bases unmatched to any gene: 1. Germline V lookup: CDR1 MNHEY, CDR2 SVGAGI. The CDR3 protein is CASSYWGGAKNIQYF. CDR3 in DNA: TGTGCCAGCAGTTACTGGGGGGGGGCCAAAAACATTCAGTACTTC.

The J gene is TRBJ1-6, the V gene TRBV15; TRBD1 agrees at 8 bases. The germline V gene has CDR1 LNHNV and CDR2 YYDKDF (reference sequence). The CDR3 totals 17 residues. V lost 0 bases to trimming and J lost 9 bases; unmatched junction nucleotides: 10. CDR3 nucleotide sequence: TGTGCCACCAGCAGAGATCAGGGGGCGGCGAAATTTTCACCCCTCCACTTT. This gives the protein CATSRDQGAAKFSPLHF.

CDR3: CASSLVGAGVNGYTF. The CDR3 DNA follows: TGTGCCAGCAGCTTGGTCGGGGCAGGGGTAAATGGCTACACCTTC. The genes are TRBV5-4 and TRBJ1-2, with a possible D match to TRBD1 (6 bases). The CDR3 consists of 15 residues. The V and J ends lost 0 bases and 6 bases respectively, with 15 bases between them. From germline, CDR1 is SGHNT and CDR2 YYREEE (reference sequence).

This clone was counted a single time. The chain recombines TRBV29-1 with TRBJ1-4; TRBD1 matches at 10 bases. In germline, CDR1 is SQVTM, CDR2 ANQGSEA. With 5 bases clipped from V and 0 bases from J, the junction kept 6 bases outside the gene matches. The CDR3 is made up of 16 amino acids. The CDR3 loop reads CSVPGQGSATNEKLFF. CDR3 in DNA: TGCAGCGTTCCGGGACAGGGGTCTGCAACTAATGAAAAACTGTTTTTT.

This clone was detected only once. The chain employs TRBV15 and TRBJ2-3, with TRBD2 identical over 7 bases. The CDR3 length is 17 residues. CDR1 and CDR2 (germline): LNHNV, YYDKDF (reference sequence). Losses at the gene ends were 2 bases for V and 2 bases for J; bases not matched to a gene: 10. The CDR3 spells CATSRQIRRGSTDTQYF. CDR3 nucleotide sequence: TGTGCCACCAGCAGACAGATCCGGCGGGGGTCCACAGATACGCAGTATTTT.

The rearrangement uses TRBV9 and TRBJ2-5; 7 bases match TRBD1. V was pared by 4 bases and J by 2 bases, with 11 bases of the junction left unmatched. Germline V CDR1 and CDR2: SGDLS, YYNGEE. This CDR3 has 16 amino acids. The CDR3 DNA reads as TGTGCCAGCAGCTTGACAGGGACGACGGGTCAAGAGACCCAGTACTTC. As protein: CASSLTGTTGQETQYF.

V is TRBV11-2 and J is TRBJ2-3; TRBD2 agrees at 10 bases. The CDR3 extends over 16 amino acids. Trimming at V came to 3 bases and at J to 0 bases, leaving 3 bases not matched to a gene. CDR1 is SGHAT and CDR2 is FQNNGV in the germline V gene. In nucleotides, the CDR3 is TGTGCCAGCAGCTTTAGCGGGGGGCGGAGCACAGATACGCAGTATTTT. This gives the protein CASSFSGGRSTDTQYF.

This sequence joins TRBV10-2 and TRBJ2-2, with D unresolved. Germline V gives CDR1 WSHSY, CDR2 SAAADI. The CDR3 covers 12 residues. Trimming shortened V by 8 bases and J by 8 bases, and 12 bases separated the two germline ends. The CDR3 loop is CASSASPGELFF. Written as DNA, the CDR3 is TGCGCCAGCTCGGCTAGTCCTGGGGAGCTGTTTTTT.

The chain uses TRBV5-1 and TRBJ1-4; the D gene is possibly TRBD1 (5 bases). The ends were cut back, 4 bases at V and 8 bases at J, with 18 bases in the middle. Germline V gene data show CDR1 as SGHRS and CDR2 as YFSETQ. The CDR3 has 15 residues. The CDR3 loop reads CASSPRAGGAEKLFF. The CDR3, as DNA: TGCGCCAGCAGCCCAAGGGCGGGGGGTGCCGAAAAACTGTTTTTT.

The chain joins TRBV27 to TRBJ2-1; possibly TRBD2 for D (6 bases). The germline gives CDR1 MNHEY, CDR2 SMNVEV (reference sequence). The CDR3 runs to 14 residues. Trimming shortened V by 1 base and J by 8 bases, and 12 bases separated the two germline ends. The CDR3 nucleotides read TGTGCCAGCAGTTTATGGGGGGAGGAGGATGAGCAGTTCTTC. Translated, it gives CASSLWGEEDEQFF.

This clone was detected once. The CDR3 nucleotides are TGTGCCAGTAGTATAAGTGGACAGTATTGGGAGACCCAGTACTTC. Protein product: CASSISGQYWETQYF. The V gene is TRBV19, the J gene TRBJ2-5, with a tentative D call TRBD1 (6 bases). This CDR3 has 15 residues. Germline CDR1 and CDR2: LNHDA and SQIVND (reference sequence). The germline V and J ends were trimmed by 2 bases and 5 bases, with 15 bases remaining between them.

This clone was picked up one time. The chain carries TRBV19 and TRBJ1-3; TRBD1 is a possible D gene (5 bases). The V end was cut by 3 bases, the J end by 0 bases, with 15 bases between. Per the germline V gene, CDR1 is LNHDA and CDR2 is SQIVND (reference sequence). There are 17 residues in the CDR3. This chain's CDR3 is CASSIFPDRVSGNTIYF. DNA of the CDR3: TGTGCCAGTAGTATTTTCCCAGACAGAGTCTCTGGAAACACCATATATTTT.

The CDR3: CASNHPTGTGDAYGYTF. The CDR3 nucleotides are TGTGCCAGTAACCACCCAACCGGGACAGGGGACGCCTATGGCTACACCTTC. The genes are TRBV19 and TRBJ1-2, with 10 bases that match TRBD1. Germline CDR1 and CDR2: LNHDA and SQIVND (reference sequence). V lost 7 bases and J lost 4; bases outside the gene matches: 15. The CDR3 has 17 residues.

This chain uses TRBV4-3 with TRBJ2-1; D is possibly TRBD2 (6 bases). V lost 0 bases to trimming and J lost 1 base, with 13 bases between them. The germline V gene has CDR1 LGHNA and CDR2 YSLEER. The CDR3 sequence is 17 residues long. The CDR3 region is CASSQEVRGGSYNEQFF. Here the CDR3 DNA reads TGCGCCAGCAGCCAAGAGGTGCGGGGAGGATCCTACAATGAGCAGTTCTTC.

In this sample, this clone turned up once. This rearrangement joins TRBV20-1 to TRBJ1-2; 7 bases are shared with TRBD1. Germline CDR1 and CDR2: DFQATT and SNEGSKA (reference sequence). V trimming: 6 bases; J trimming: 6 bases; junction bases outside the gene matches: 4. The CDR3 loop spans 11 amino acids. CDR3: CSAGRGNGYTF. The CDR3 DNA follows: TGCAGTGCCGGCAGGGGGAATGGCTACACCTTC.

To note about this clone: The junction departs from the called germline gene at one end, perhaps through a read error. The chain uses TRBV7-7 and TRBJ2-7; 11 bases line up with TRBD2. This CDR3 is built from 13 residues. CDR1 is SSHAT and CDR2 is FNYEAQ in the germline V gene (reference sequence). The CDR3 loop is CASSPGLAGEQYF. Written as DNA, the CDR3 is TGTGCTAGCAGCCCCGGACTAGCGGGCGAGCAGTACTTC.

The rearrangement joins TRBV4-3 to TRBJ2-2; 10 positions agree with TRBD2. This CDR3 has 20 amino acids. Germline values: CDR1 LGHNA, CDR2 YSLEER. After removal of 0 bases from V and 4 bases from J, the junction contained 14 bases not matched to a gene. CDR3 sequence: CASSQDIAGIAGGFTGELFF. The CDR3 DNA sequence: TGCGCCAGCAGCCAAGATATCGCGGGGATAGCGGGGGGATTCACCGGGGAGCTGTTTTTT.

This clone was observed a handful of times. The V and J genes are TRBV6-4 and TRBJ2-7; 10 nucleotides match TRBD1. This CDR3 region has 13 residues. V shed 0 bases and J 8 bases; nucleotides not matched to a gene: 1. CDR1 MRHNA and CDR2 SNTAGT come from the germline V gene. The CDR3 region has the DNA TGTGCCAGCAGTGACTCGGGACAGGGGAAGCAGTACTTC. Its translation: CASSDSGQGKQYF.

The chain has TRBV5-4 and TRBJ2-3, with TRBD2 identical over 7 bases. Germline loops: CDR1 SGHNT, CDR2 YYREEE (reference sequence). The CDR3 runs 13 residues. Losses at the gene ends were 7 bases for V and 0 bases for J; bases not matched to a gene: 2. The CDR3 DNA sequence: TGTGCCAGCCGGGGGGATAGCACAGATACGCAGTATTTT. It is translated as CASRGDSTDTQYF.